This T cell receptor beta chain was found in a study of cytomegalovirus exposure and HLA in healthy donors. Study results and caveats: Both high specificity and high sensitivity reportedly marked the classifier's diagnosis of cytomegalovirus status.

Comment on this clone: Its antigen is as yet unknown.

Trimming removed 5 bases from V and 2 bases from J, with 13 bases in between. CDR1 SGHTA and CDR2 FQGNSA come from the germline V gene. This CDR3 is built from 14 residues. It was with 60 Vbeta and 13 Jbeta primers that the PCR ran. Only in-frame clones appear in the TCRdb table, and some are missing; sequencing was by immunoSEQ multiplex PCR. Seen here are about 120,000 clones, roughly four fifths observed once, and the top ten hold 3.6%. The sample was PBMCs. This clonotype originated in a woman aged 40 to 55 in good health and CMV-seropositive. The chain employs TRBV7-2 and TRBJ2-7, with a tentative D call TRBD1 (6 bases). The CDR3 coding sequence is TGTGCCAGCAGCCCCTGGACAGTTGCCTACGAGCAGTACTTC. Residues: CASSPWTVAYEQYF.